The rows below give T cell receptor beta chains drawn from one sample of a study of OX40 agonist ivuxolimab in advanced cancers. Measured with immunoSEQ multiplex PCR; TCRdb has only the in-frame clones, and not every one. The top ten hold around 2.8% of the sample, which has about 64,000 clones, over 80% seen once. This sample comprised CD4+ or CD8+ T cells sorted from blood, obtained in a trial of the OX40 agonist ivuxolimab. These receptors were collected from an adult with an advanced solid tumor such as melanoma, head and neck, liver or kidney cancer. CDR3s include the opening cysteine and the closing phenylalanine or tryptophan.

j_call v_call cdr3_length cdr3_aa
TRBJ2-1 TRBV19 17 CASSAQGWRTRYNEQFF
TRBJ2-7 TRBV7-2 15 CASSKLAGGHYEQYF
TRBJ1-1 TRBV6-5 13 CASSSATGPEAFF
TRBJ1-5 TRBV19 14 CASTVRNSNQPQHF
TRBJ2-6 TRBV19 15 CASRETGSGANVLTF
TRBJ2-1 TRBV28 15 CASSFSGTGALEQFF
TRBJ1-3 TRBV5-1 13 CASSSYGGNTIYF
TRBJ2-2 TRBV14 17 CASRQARDSTNTGELFF
TRBJ1-1 TRBV6-1 14 CASSESWTVGQAFF
TRBJ2-1 TRBV6-5 16 CASSSYRGTSENEQFF
TRBJ1-4 TRBV28 15 CASSLRTGGNEKLFF
TRBJ2-7 TRBV5-5 15 CASSSGQLSSYEQYF
TRBJ2-5 TRBV28 16 CATTPRARRAKETQYF
TRBJ1-3 TRBV29-1 12 CSVQGVGNTIYF
TRBJ2-1 TRBV7-8 16 CASSVSDGRGYNEQFF
TRBJ1-6 TRBV5-4 14 CASSWDRGDSPLHF
TRBJ2-7 TRBV7-2 15 CASSLEQGQLYEQYF
TRBJ2-5 TRBV28 12 CASSWGGETQYF
TRBJ2-3 TRBV5-1 14 CASSLEGYTDTQYF
- TRBV6-1 10 CASLRYEQYF
TRBJ2-1 TRBV10-3 14 CAIIRESSYNEQFF
TRBJ2-2 TRBV10-3 14 CAISGQLNTGELFF
TRBJ1-1 TRBV6-1 14 CASSRGTEGNEAFF
TRBJ1-1 TRBV11-2 15 CASSPFYKGQTEAFF
TRBJ1-3 TRBV5-1 15 CASSFGSPRGNTIYF
TRBJ2-1 TRBV4-1 14 CASSQDLTRNEQFF
TRBJ2-1 TRBV5-1 14 CASTLGLAGSEQFF
TRBJ2-7 TRBV19 13 CASSMTGLWEQYF
TRBJ2-1 TRBV19 14 CASSSSGIYNEQFF
TRBJ1-1 TRBV9 15 CASSPPGGSATEAFF
TRBJ2-5 TRBV19 15 CASRLGGGGRETQYF
TRBJ2-2 TRBV4-1 15 CASSDPGPNLGELFF
TRBJ1-1 TRBV11-2 15 CASSLDRAFDTEAFF
TRBJ1-5 TRBV6-1 15 CASSLGPNSNQPQHF
TRBJ2-1 TRBV7-6 16 CASSQRTGIVFNEQFF
TRBJ2-3 TRBV28 17 CASSLSQGSKATDTQYF
TRBJ2-7 TRBV28 13 CASSLLWEHEQYF
TRBJ2-2 TRBV4-2 17 CASSRSTGGMNTGELFF
TRBJ2-7 TRBV27 13 CASSMLGGNEQYF
TRBJ2-7 TRBV19 15 CASSIGGGAPSEQYF
TRBJ2-1 TRBV2 14 CASEMQGAGNEQFF
TRBJ2-3 TRBV5-6 17 CASSLTTSGRSTDTQYF
TRBJ1-1 TRBV6-6 11 CASSYGELTFF
TRBJ2-5 TRBV12-2 16 CASRLFSGHPKETQYF
TRBJ1-2 TRBV7-9 14 CASSTGQGNYGYTF